The clone carrying this TCR beta chain was counted ten times or more. Its antigen is not known. The entry originates in a study of CD8 T cells in ankylosing spondylitis. A quantitative 5'-RACE method, one with molecular barcodes, was used to make TCR beta libraries. TCRdb recomputed calls from the 5' RACE reads with MiXCR, one row per CDR3 protein. This table has 500,000 to 650,000 distinct CDR3 sequences, roughly 5% appearing once. Study-wide findings and caveats: Disease-linked clones reportedly concentrated significantly in matched ankylosing spondylitis synovial fluid. Ankylosing spondylitis blood appeared to carry a characteristic TCR beta motif of several highly homologous variants.

The clonotype originates from a male donor with ankylosing spondylitis. The material sequenced was blood, either unsorted or a sorted T cell fraction (not recorded which).

The CDR3 sequence: CASGLGYEQYF. CDR3 coding DNA: TGTGCTAGTGGTTTGGGCTACGAGCAGTACTTC. The V call is TRBV12-5, the J call TRBJ2-7; D not resolved. V was shortened by 1 base and J by 3 bases, with 1 base between the two germline ends. CDR1 and CDR2 (germline): LGHNT, FRNRAP. The CDR3 runs to 11 residues. Drawing the rest from reference TRBV12-5 and TRBJ2-7, the complete variable domain is DARVTQTPRHKVTEMGQEVTMRCQPILGHNTVFWYRQTMMQGLELLAYFRNRAPLDDSGMPKDRFSAEMPDATLATLKIQPSEPRDSAVYFCASGLGYEQYFGPGTRLTVT.